These 30 T cell receptor beta chains came from one sample sequenced in a study of early T cells in non-severe SARS-CoV-2 infection. TCRdb used MiXCR to reprocess the 5' RACE reads, holding one entry per CDR3 protein. The profile covers about 61,000 distinct CDR3 sequences, with 9.5% to 15% appearing a single time and 1% to 1.5% taken by the ten largest. Source: whole blood, taken at baseline. Source of these receptors: an adult who was a healthcare worker with PCR-confirmed SARS-CoV-2 infection or an uninfected control (not recorded which). The donor label of this sample is uncertain.

The chain recombines TRBV18 with TRBJ2-3, with D perhaps assigned TRBD1 or TRBD2 (6 bases each). The ends were cut back, 0 bases at V and 1 base at J, with 8 bases in the middle. This CDR3 has 15 amino acids. Germline loops: CDR1 KGHSH, CDR2 LQKENI. The CDR3 nucleotides read TGTGCCAGCTCACCACCCGGGGGCCGCACAGATACGCAGTATTTT. Protein: CASSPPGGRTDTQYF.

This clonotype was seen a few times. The rearrangement uses TRBV5-8 and TRBJ2-1; 7 nucleotides match TRBD1. Per germline, CDR1 SGHTS and CDR2 YDEGEE. The CDR3 covers 14 residues. The junction had 5 bases not matched to a gene; V was cut back by 4 bases and J by 4 bases. The CDR3, as DNA: TGTGCCAGCAGCAAAAGGACAGGTTACAATGAGCAGTTCTTC. Its protein product is CASSKRTGYNEQFF.

This clonotype was detected only a few times. The CDR3 loop reads CSVELDWGGYTF. DNA for the CDR3: TGCAGCGTTGAACTGGATTGGGGTGGCTACACCTTC. The rearrangement joins TRBV29-1 to TRBJ1-2, with no clear D. The CDR3 has 12 amino acids. Germline V CDR1 and CDR2: SQVTM, ANQGSEA. V lost 2 bases and J lost 7, with 11 bases in between.

This clonotype turned up a few times. The rearrangement uses TRBV21-1 and TRBJ2-5; the table gives TRBD1 as D, unverified against the DNA. TRBV21-1 has pseudogene status. The CDR3 has 15 amino acids. CDR3 in amino acids: CASSTGRGPQETQYF. Here the CDR3 DNA reads TGTGCCAGCAGCACTGGCAGGGGGCCTCAAGAGACCCAGTACTTC.

V gene TRBV10-3 combines with J gene TRBJ2-2; 11 bases are a match to TRBD2. This CDR3 region has 16 residues. V lost 7 bases, J lost 4 bases, and 8 bases stayed unmatched. Germline assignment: CDR1 ENHRY and CDR2 SYGVKD. CDR3 coding DNA: TGTGCCATCAAAACTAGCGGGGGCACGGGCACCGGGGAGCTGTTTTTT. This codes for CAIKTSGGTGTGELFF.

The rearrangement joins TRBV28 to TRBJ2-1, with TRBD2 matching 11 bases. The V segment lost 10 bases and the J segment 2 bases; nucleotides outside the gene matches: 7. This CDR3 has 15 amino acids. CDR1 is MDHEN and CDR2 is SYDVKM in the germline V gene. The CDR3 reads CATRSSGGAYNEQFF. The CDR3 DNA follows: TGTGCCACCAGGAGTAGCGGGGGGGCCTACAATGAGCAGTTCTTC.

This clonotype was found a few times. This chain connects TRBV7-6 to TRBJ2-1; 8 nucleotides align to TRBD1. The CDR3 contains 15 residues. Germline V gene lookup returns CDR1 SGHVS and CDR2 FNYEAQ. The junction had 6 bases not matched to a gene; V was cut back by 1 base and J by 7 bases. The CDR3 loop is CASSLGQGAWNEQFF. CDR3 DNA sequence: TGTGCCAGCAGCTTAGGGCAGGGGGCTTGGAATGAGCAGTTCTTC.

This clonotype was counted at least ten times. This chain links TRBV20-1 with TRBJ2-3, with unresolved D. V was clipped by 4 bases and J by 0 bases, with 11 bases between them. Germline V CDR1 and CDR2: DFQATT, SNEGSKA (reference sequence). This CDR3 is built from 14 residues. The chain's CDR3 is CSATDKPSTDTQYF. The CDR3 nucleotides are TGCAGTGCTACCGACAAACCTAGCACAGATACGCAGTATTTT.

This clonotype has at least ten counts. The J gene is TRBJ2-5, the V gene TRBV9; TRBD2 matches 12 bases. The CDR3 is 17 residues long. V lost 0 bases and J lost 4; bases outside the gene matches: 7. CDR1 and CDR2 from the germline V gene are SGDLS and YYNGEE. CDR3 residues: CASSVASLAGGRETQYF. The DNA for the CDR3 is TGTGCCAGCAGCGTAGCTTCACTAGCGGGGGGCCGAGAGACCCAGTACTTC.

The table lists this clonotype with a few counts. The chain combines TRBV18 with TRBJ2-5; no reliable D call. V was shortened by 6 bases and J by 0 bases, with 5 bases between the two germline ends. CDR3 length equals 12 residues. Germline CDR1 KGHSH, CDR2 LQKENI. The chain's CDR3 is CASSQYQETQYF. CDR3 in DNA: TGTGCCAGCTCTCAGTACCAAGAGACCCAGTACTTC.

This clonotype came up a few times. The J gene is TRBJ1-6, the V gene TRBV18; D is uncertain. This CDR3 is built from 15 residues. V was clipped by 4 bases and J by 7 bases, with 14 bases between them. The V gene's germline CDR1 is KGHSH and CDR2 LQKENI. The CDR3 region has the DNA TGTGCCAGCTCACTCCCAAGCAGTAGCAATTCACCCCTCCACTTT. It specifies CASSLPSSSNSPLHF.

There are many counts of this clonotype. This chain connects TRBV2 to TRBJ2-2; D is uncertain. Per the germline V gene, CDR1 is SNHLY and CDR2 is FYNNEI. V dropped 8 bases and J dropped 4 bases, with 20 bases sitting between them. The CDR3 is 16 amino acids. CDR3 in amino acids: CASVGYKERSTGELFF. DNA for the CDR3: TGTGCCAGCGTAGGCTACAAAGAGAGAAGCACCGGGGAGCTGTTTTTT.

This clonotype was counted between two and nine times. The V and J genes are TRBV27 and TRBJ2-1, with D perhaps given as TRBD1 or TRBD2 (5 bases each). V gave up 2 bases and J gave up 4 bases, with 15 bases separating them. Germline CDR1 reads MNHEY; CDR2 reads SMNVEV (reference sequence). The CDR3 length is 16 residues. As DNA, the CDR3 is TGTGCCAGCAGTTTAAATAGAGCGAGGGGATACAATGAGCAGTTCTTC. The encoded protein is CASSLNRARGYNEQFF.

This clonotype occurred many times. This chain connects TRBV7-9 to TRBJ2-1; tentative D call: TRBD2 (5 bases). Looked up from germline, CDR1 is SEHNR and CDR2 is FQNEAQ (reference sequence). The CDR3 runs 13 residues. V was cut by 1 base and J by 13 bases, with 14 bases left in between. The CDR3 loop is CASSLEVSGAQFF. As DNA, the CDR3 is TGTGCCAGCAGCTTAGAGGTCAGCGGAGCCCAGTTCTTC. Full variable domain (remainder filled in from reference TRBV7-9 and TRBJ2-1): DTGVSQNPRHKITKRGQNVTFRCDPISEHNRLYWYRQTLGQGPEFLTYFQNEAQLEKSRLLSDRFSAERPKGSFSTLEIQRTEQGDSAMYLCASSLEVSGAQFFGPGTRLTVL.

The rearrangement joins TRBV5-5 to TRBJ2-7; D might be TRBD1 (5 bases). Trimming took off 2 bases at V and 1 base at J, with 19 bases between the two ends. Germline V gene sequence: CDR1 SGHKS, CDR2 YYEKEE (reference sequence). This CDR3 is built from 17 residues. CDR3 DNA: TGTGCCAGCAGCTTTTCCCTCCTAGGGGTTTTTTCCTACGAGCAGTACGTC. It encodes CASSFSLLGVFSYEQYV.

This clonotype appeared a single time. The chain carries TRBV5-5 and TRBJ1-2; 8 positions agree with TRBD1. This CDR3 has 15 amino acids. Germline V gene sequence: CDR1 SGHKS, CDR2 YYEKEE (reference sequence). V trimming: 4 bases; J trimming: 0 bases; junction bases outside the gene matches: 5. CDR3 sequence: CASSHATGANYGYTF. The CDR3 DNA sequence: TGTGCCAGCAGCCACGCGACAGGGGCTAACTATGGCTACACCTTC.

This clonotype was counted only a few times. The chain has TRBV6-1 and TRBJ2-2; D call uncertain. From germline, CDR1 is MNHNS and CDR2 SASEGT. CDR3 length equals 14 residues. V was pared by 2 bases and J by 7 bases, with 11 bases between. The CDR3: CASSETRVYGELFF. The CDR3 nucleotides are TGTGCCAGCAGTGAAACGCGAGTATACGGGGAGCTGTTTTTT.

This clonotype was seen many times. The V and J genes are TRBV19 and TRBJ2-1; 9 nucleotides match TRBD2. The CDR3 sequence is 15 residues long. V dropped 7 bases and J dropped 8; count of bases not matched to a gene: 12. The germline V gene has CDR1 LNHDA and CDR2 SQIVND (reference sequence). CDR3 loop: CASTEMGAGGYEQFF. The CDR3 DNA follows: TGTGCCAGTACGGAGATGGGAGCGGGGGGCTATGAGCAGTTCTTC.

The table lists this clonotype with many counts. The gene calls are TRBV7-6 and TRBJ2-5; 10 bases line up with TRBD1. The CDR3 spans 15 residues. CDR1 and CDR2 (germline): SGHVS, FNYEAQ. After removal of 4 bases from V and 7 bases from J, the junction contained 9 bases not matched to a gene. CDR3 loop: CASSSRGTGEGTQYF. The CDR3, as DNA: TGTGCCAGCAGCTCCCGGGGGACAGGGGAGGGGACCCAGTACTTC.

This chain connects TRBV20-1 to TRBJ1-6; 9 nucleotides align to TRBD1. The CDR3 contains 16 residues. The germline V gene has CDR1 DFQATT and CDR2 SNEGSKA (reference sequence). With V trimmed by 0 bases and J by 6 bases, 6 bases remained unmatched. The CDR3 DNA reads as TGCAGTGCTAGAGATAGCCGGGACAGGGTTAATTCACCCCTCCACTTT. Residues: CSARDSRDRVNSPLHF.

The chain uses TRBV12-5 and TRBJ2-5; 8 positions agree with TRBD1. The CDR3 has 16 residues. The germline V gene has CDR1 LGHNT and CDR2 FRNRAP. The trim removed 2 bases at V and 5 bases at J, leaving 10 bases unmatched. The CDR3 nucleotides are TGTGCTAGTGGTTTGTTGCAGGGGGCGGGGAGCGAGACCCAGTACTTC. Its protein product is CASGLLQGAGSETQYF. Full variable domain (outside the CDR3, taken from reference TRBV12-5 and TRBJ2-5): DARVTQTPRHKVTEMGQEVTMRCQPILGHNTVFWYRQTMMQGLELLAYFRNRAPLDDSGMPKDRFSAEMPDATLATLKIQPSEPRDSAVYFCASGLLQGAGSETQYFGPGTRLLVL.

There are a few counts of this clonotype. This chain joins TRBV7-6 and TRBJ2-6; D gene ambiguous. The germline V and J ends were trimmed by 11 bases and 0 bases, with 8 bases remaining between them. In germline, CDR1 is SGHVS, CDR2 FNYEAQ. The length of the CDR3 is 13 residues. The CDR3 bases are TGTGCCGTCCGGCTCTCTGGGGCCAACGTCCTGACTTTC. It yields the protein CAVRLSGANVLTF.

The gene calls are TRBV12-3 or TRBV12-4 and TRBJ1-6; D gene unclear. Trimming cost V 6 bases and J 0 bases, with 12 bases left between them. The CDR3 loop spans 16 amino acids. CDR3 DNA sequence: TGTGCCAGCAGCCCCAGTATCGGCTCCTATAATTCACCCCTCCACTTT. Protein product: CASSPSIGSYNSPLHF.

This clonotype was seen only a few times. J is TRBJ2-3 and V is TRBV29-1, with TRBD1 identical over 7 bases. V lost 4 bases and J lost 0; bases outside the gene matches: 7. Germline V gives CDR1 SQVTM, CDR2 ANQGSEA. The CDR3 length is 15 residues. CDR3 DNA: TGCAGCGTTGGAACCGGGACAGCGAGCACAGATACGCAGTATTTT. This gives the protein CSVGTGTASTDTQYF.

This clonotype has a handful of counts. The chain joins TRBV24-1 to TRBJ2-5; a possible D gene is TRBD2 (6 bases). Trimming stripped 9 bases from V and 1 base from J, with 20 bases between. The V gene's germline CDR1 is KGHDR and CDR2 SFDVKD. The CDR3 extends over 16 amino acids. As DNA, the CDR3 is TGTGCCACCCAATCAGGCGGGGCAGAGAGCCAAGAGACCCAGTACTTC. Protein: CATQSGGAESQETQYF.

J is TRBJ2-5 and V is TRBV12-3 or TRBV12-4, with D perhaps matching TRBD2 (5 bases). The CDR3 has 14 amino acids. V lost 3 bases, J lost 6 bases, and 14 bases lay in between. The chain's CDR3 is CASSLNSGKKTQYF. The CDR3 DNA is TGTGCCAGCAGTTTGAATTCGGGGAAGAAGACCCAGTACTTC.

The chain has TRBV3-1 and TRBJ2-6; no clear D. CDR1 LGHDT and CDR2 YNNKEL come from the germline V gene (reference sequence). V was cut by 4 bases and J by 2 bases, with 15 bases left in between. This CDR3 comprises 17 residues. The CDR3 loop reads CASSRQTWVAGANVLTF. For the CDR3, the DNA is TGTGCCAGCAGCCGCCAGACTTGGGTGGCTGGGGCCAACGTCCTGACTTTC. Drawing the rest from reference TRBV3-1 and TRBJ2-6, the complete variable domain is DTAVSQTPKYLVTQMGNDKSIKCEQNLGHDTMYWYKQDSKKFLKIMFSYNNKELIINETVPNRFSPKSPDKAHLNLHINSLELGDSAVYFCASSRQTWVAGANVLTFGAGSRLTVL.

The genes are TRBV15 and TRBJ2-3; D call uncertain. The CDR3 totals 14 residues. Trimming removed 4 bases from V and 2 bases from J, with 10 bases in between. Germline V gene lookup returns CDR1 LNHNV and CDR2 YYDKDF (reference sequence). The DNA for the CDR3 is TGTGCCACCAGCAAGCACAGCAACACAGATACGCAGTATTTT. The encoded protein is CATSKHSNTDTQYF. Full variable domain (rest looked up from reference TRBV15 and TRBJ2-3): DAMVIQNPRYQVTQFGKPVTLSCSQTLNHNVMYWYQQKSSQAPKLLFHYYDKDFNNEADTPDNFQSRRPNTSFCFLDIRSPGLGDTAMYLCATSKHSNTDTQYFGPGTRLTVL.

This chain connects TRBV29-1 to TRBJ2-2, with 8 positions matching TRBD1. The CDR3 runs 14 residues. Germline assignment: CDR1 SQVTM and CDR2 ANQGSEA. J was trimmed by 0 bases and V by 6 bases; bases with no gene match: 3. For the CDR3, the DNA is TGCAGCGTAAGACAGGGGACGAACACCGGGGAGCTGTTTTTT. Its translation: CSVRQGTNTGELFF.

There are a few counts of this clonotype. The chain carries TRBV7-2 and TRBJ2-3; a possible D gene is TRBD2 (5 bases). The CDR3 covers 16 residues. Trimming took off 1 base at V and 0 bases at J, with 11 bases between the two ends. Germline V lookup: CDR1 SGHTA, CDR2 FQGNSA. The CDR3 region is CASSLGAGLSTDTQYF. The CDR3 region has the DNA TGTGCCAGCAGCTTAGGAGCAGGACTTAGCACAGATACGCAGTATTTT. Complete variable domain (other parts from reference TRBV7-2 and TRBJ2-3): GAGVSQSPSNKVTEKGKDVELRCDPISGHTALYWYRQSLGQGLEFLIYFQGNSAPDKSGLPSDRFSAERTGGSVSTLTIQRTQQEDSAVYLCASSLGAGLSTDTQYFGPGTRLTVL.